The rows below give T cell receptor beta chains drawn from one sample of a study of OX40 agonist ivuxolimab in advanced cancers. TCRdb's table, derived via immunoSEQ multiplex PCR, lists solely in-frame clones and lacks some. Among some 59,000 clones listed, roughly 90% were seen once. The sample consisted of CD4+ or CD8+ T cells sorted from blood, taken in a trial of the OX40 agonist ivuxolimab. These receptors all stem from an adult with an advanced solid tumor such as melanoma, head and neck, liver or kidney cancer. Each CDR3 is given with its conserved first and last residue. Fields, in order: clone size, D gene, V gene, J gene, CDR3 protein, CDR3 DNA. D genes are given only for firm matches. Not all rows give a size; the values are once, few, many and, for expanded clones, a class.

NA	NA	TRBV21-1	TRBJ2-1	CASSLSNEQFF	TGTGCCAGCAGCTTATCCAATGAGCAGTTCTTC
NA	NA	TRBV9	TRBJ2-3	CASSFTTDTQYF	TGTGCCAGCAGCTTCACCACAGATACGCAGTATTTT
NA	NA	TRBV5-4	TRBJ2-1	CASSLRSGSQYNEQFF	TGTGCCAGCAGCTTGCGGAGCGGATCCCAGTACAATGAGCAGTTCTTC
few	TRBD1	TRBV7-9	TRBJ1-2	CASSLQGARGGYTF	TGTGCCAGCAGTCTACAGGGGGCAAGGGGTGGCTACACCTTC
NA	TRBD2	TRBV19	TRBJ2-1	CASSVLAGVSSEQFF	TGTGCCAGTAGTGTCTTAGCGGGAGTTAGTAGTGAGCAGTTCTTC
once	NA	TRBV29-1	TRBJ2-5	CSARTNQETQYF	TGCAGCGCTAGGACAAACCAAGAGACCCAGTACTTC
NA	NA	TRBV2	TRBJ2-3	CASSARPTDTQYF	TGTGCCAGCAGTGCCCGACCCACAGATACGCAGTATTTT
once	NA	TRBV28	TRBJ2-7	CASSLERWRSSYEQYF	TGTGCCAGCAGTCTCGAGAGGTGGAGGAGCTCCTACGAGCAGTACTTC
NA	TRBD2	TRBV5-1	TRBJ2-7	CASSLVGGRAAYEQYF	TGCGCCAGCAGCTTGGTGGGCGGGAGGGCCGCCTACGAGCAGTACTTC
few	NA	TRBV18	TRBJ1-1	CASSPQGNTEAFF	TGTGCCAGCTCACCGCAGGGGAACACTGAAGCTTTCTTT
NA	TRBD1	TRBV10-3	TRBJ1-4	CAISESPTGGNEKLFF	TGTGCCATCAGTGAGTCGCCGACAGGGGGTAATGAAAAACTGTTTTTT
NA	TRBD2	TRBV9	TRBJ2-5	CASSVGSSGAQETQYF	TGTGCCAGCAGCGTAGGGTCTAGCGGGGCTCAAGAGACCCAGTACTTC
NA	TRBD1	TRBV18	TRBJ1-2	CASSPGTGVGGYTF	TGTGCCAGCTCACCCGGGACAGGGGTTGGTGGCTACACCTTC
NA	TRBD2	TRBV29-1	TRBJ2-1	CSVGGGLAGRSTYNEQFF	TGCAGCGTTGGTGGGGGGCTAGCGGGACGTAGCACCTACAATGAGCAGTTCTTC